This T cell receptor (beta chain) stems from a study of memory CD4+ T cells and cytomegalovirus serostatus. The sort gate was single viable CD3+CD4+CD8-CD45RO+ cells for memory CD4+ T cells. V lost 9 bases and J lost 5; bases outside the gene matches: 8. Per germline, CDR1 SGHNT and CDR2 YYREEE (reference sequence). The CDR3 totals 13 residues. The assay was immunoSEQ multiplex PCR, and TCRdb's table has in-frame clones only and misses some. The table shows about 92,000 clones, with around 80% occurring only once. Sequencing was done on a sample of memory CD4+ T cells from blood. V usage is TRBV5-4 and J usage is TRBJ2-1, with TRBD1 matching 7 bases. The TCR comes from an adult in good health and CMV-seropositive. The CDR3 region has the DNA TGTGCCACCAGGGGGTTACACGACAATGAGCAGTTCTTC. It encodes CATRGLHDNEQFF.